The rows below give T cell receptor beta chains drawn from one sample of a study of shared clonotypes between healthy human individuals. Only in-frame clones appear in the TCRdb table, and some are missing; sequencing was by immunoSEQ multiplex PCR. The sample lists some 900,000 clones, about three quarters occurring once. The sequenced material came from memory CD4+ T cells sorted from blood. The receptors stem from a man younger than 30 in good health. Both conserved end residues are part of each CDR3. D genes are given only for firm matches. Only part of the rows carry a size: once, few, many, or a class if the clone is expanded.

NA,few,TRBV7-2,TRBJ1-5,CASSSRGGSSNQPQHF,TGTGCCAGCAGCTCCCGCGGGGGGTCTAGCAATCAGCCCCAGCATTTT
NA,NA,TRBV7-8,TRBJ1-2,CASSLSSGPYGYTF,TGTGCCAGCAGCTTAAGCAGCGGGCCATATGGCTACACCTTC
NA,few,TRBV9,TRBJ1-6,CASSVEAWNSPLHF,TGTGCCAGCAGCGTAGAGGCGTGGAATTCACCCCTCCACTTT
NA,once,TRBV18,TRBJ1-3,CASSRGLQLSGNTIYF,TGTGCCAGCTCACGGGGACTCCAACTCTCTGGAAACACCATATATTTT
NA,NA,TRBV2,TRBJ2-2,CASSDYGGPSTGELFF,TGTGCCAGCAGTGACTACGGGGGGCCTAGCACCGGGGAGCTGTTTTTT
NA,many,TRBV5-1,TRBJ2-5,CASSSGTGLETQYF,TGCGCCAGCAGCTCGGGAACAGGGTTAGAGACCCAGTACTTC
NA,few,TRBV27,TRBJ2-2,CASSFRLNTGELFF,TGTGCCAGCAGTTTCCGACTGAACACCGGGGAGCTGTTTTTT
NA,few,TRBV30,TRBJ1-6,CAWSVQGNSPLHF,TGTGCCTGGAGTGTACAGGGTAATTCACCCCTCCACTTT
NA,NA,TRBV2,TRBJ2-3,CASSSPERIPGTQYF,TGTGCCAGCTCATCCCCCGAGCGGATCCCCGGTACGCAGTATTTT
NA,few,TRBV18,TRBJ2-3,CASSPPYSTDTQYF,TGTGCCAGCTCACCACCGTACAGCACAGATACGCAGTATTTT
TRBD1,many,TRBV19,TRBJ1-5,CASSPWTGMDQPQHF,TGTGCCAGTAGTCCTTGGACAGGGATGGATCAGCCCCAGCATTTT
NA,NA,TRBV7-2,TRBJ2-1,CASSFAPSYNEQFF,TGTGCCAGCAGCTTTGCACCTAGCTACAATGAGCAGTTCTTC
TRBD1,NA,TRBV5-1,TRBJ1-1,CASRRTGADTEAFF,TGCGCCAGCAGGCGTACAGGGGCGGACACTGAAGCTTTCTTT
NA,NA,TRBV7-3,TRBJ1-4,CASSLRLGEKLFF,TGTGCCAGCAGCTTGAGGTTGGGCGAAAAACTGTTTTTT
TRBD1,NA,TRBV5-6,TRBJ2-7,CASSSTGTGVAYEQYF,TGTGCCAGCAGCTCTACCGGGACAGGGGTTGCCTACGAGCAGTACTTC
TRBD1,NA,TRBV9,TRBJ1-4,CASSVGDRAEKLFF,TGTGCCAGCAGCGTAGGCGACAGGGCTGAAAAACTGTTTTTT
NA,NA,TRBV7-2,TRBJ1-6,CASSLGGRGNSPLHF,TGTGCCAGCAGCTTAGGGGGGCGGGGGAATTCACCCCTCCACTTT
NA,NA,TRBV9,TRBJ1-4,CASSVDDLAKLFF,TGTGCCAGCAGCGTAGACGACTTGGCCAAACTGTTTTTT
NA,NA,TRBV6-5,TRBJ1-1,CASRGAAGGSEAFF,TGTGCCAGCAGGGGGGCCGCCGGTGGGTCTGAAGCTTTCTTT
TRBD1,NA,TRBV27,TRBJ1-5,CASSWGQGNQPQHF,TGTGCCAGCAGTTGGGGACAGGGGAATCAGCCCCAGCATTTT
NA,NA,TRBV5-1,TRBJ1-4,CASSLQQGLNEKLFF,TGCGCCAGCAGCTTACAACAGGGACTAAATGAAAAACTGTTTTTT
NA,NA,TRBV9,TRBJ1-4,CASSVALDDQKLFF,TGTGCCAGCAGCGTAGCTTTGGACGACCAAAAACTGTTTTTT
TRBD2,NA,TRBV15,TRBJ2-5,CATSGIAGGPETQYF,TGTGCCACCAGCGGTATAGCGGGAGGGCCGGAGACCCAGTACTTC
NA,once,TRBV7-2,TRBJ2-5,CASSLLPSTQETQYF,TGTGCCAGCAGCTTACTTCCTAGTACCCAAGAGACCCAGTACTTC
TRBD1,NA,TRBV5-1,TRBJ2-2,CASSLTGESTGELFF,TGCGCCAGCAGCTTGACAGGGGAGTCCACCGGGGAGCTGTTTTTT
NA,NA,TRBV5-1,TRBJ2-2,CASSFEGVDTGELFF,TGCGCCAGCAGCTTCGAGGGGGTCGACACCGGGGAGCTGTTTTTT
TRBD2,NA,TRBV19,TRBJ2-7,CASSILAGGPYEQYF,TGTGCCAGTAGTATTCTAGCGGGGGGTCCCTACGAGCAGTACTTC
TRBD2,NA,TRBV7-2,TRBJ2-3,CASSLVLAGGGDTDTQYF,TGTGCCAGCAGCTTAGTACTAGCGGGAGGTGGAGACACAGATACGCAGTATTTT
TRBD1,NA,TRBV7-2,TRBJ2-7,CASSWDRGRGEQYF,TGTGCCAGCAGCTGGGACAGGGGGCGCGGCGAGCAGTACTTC
NA,NA,TRBV5-1,TRBJ2-2,CASSLDPGTGELFF,TGCGCCAGCAGCTTGGATCCGGGGACCGGGGAGCTGTTTTTT
NA,NA,TRBV28,TRBJ1-5,CASSIRTGPNQPQHF,TGTGCCAGCAGTATACGGACCGGCCCCAATCAGCCCCAGCATTTT
TRBD2,NA,TRBV9,TRBJ2-5,CASSVAPVAGGQETQYF,TGTGCCAGCAGCGTAGCCCCTGTGGCGGGAGGACAAGAGACCCAGTACTTC
NA,NA,TRBV6-4,TRBJ2-1,CASSASAPYNEQFF,TGTGCCAGCAGTGCGTCAGCACCCTACAATGAGCAGTTCTTC
TRBD1,NA,TRBV6-5,TRBJ2-7,CASTYFTGQNSEQYF,TGTGCCAGCACTTACTTCACGGGACAGAACTCCGAGCAGTACTTC
NA,NA,TRBV30,TRBJ1-1,CAWSYAGGTEAFF,TGTGCCTGGAGTTACGCCGGGGGGACTGAAGCTTTCTTT
NA,NA,TRBV5-1,TRBJ1-5,CASSLGTGNQPQHF,TGCGCCAGCAGCTTGGGAACAGGCAATCAGCCCCAGCATTTT
NA,NA,TRBV7-9,TRBJ2-1,CASSLGGEQFF,TGTGCCAGCAGCCTAGGGGGTGAGCAGTTCTTC
TRBD1,NA,TRBV5-4,TRBJ1-4,CASSSQGANEKLFF,TGTGCCAGCAGCTCCCAGGGGGCTAATGAAAAACTGTTTTTT
TRBD1,NA,TRBV6-6,TRBJ1-6,CASTGTGDSPLHF,TGTGCCAGCACAGGGACAGGGGATTCACCCCTCCACTTT
NA,few,TRBV6-1,TRBJ2-7,CASSERTEQYF,TGTGCCAGCAGTGAAAGGACCGAGCAGTACTTC
NA,once,TRBV5-1,TRBJ2-1,CASSARTANEQFF,TGCGCCAGCAGCGCTAGGACCGCAAATGAGCAGTTCTTC
NA,few,TRBV19,TRBJ2-3,CASSIVWSSPTDTQYF,TGTGCCAGTAGTATAGTATGGTCATCACCCACAGATACGCAGTATTTT
NA,NA,TRBV18,TRBJ1-1,CASSIQRVNEAFF,TGTGCCAGCTCAATCCAAAGGGTGAACGAAGCTTTCTTT
TRBD1,NA,TRBV7-9,TRBJ2-7,CASSRDMTGVGEQYF,TGTGCCAGCAGCCGAGACATGACAGGGGTGGGCGAGCAGTACTTC
TRBD1,NA,TRBV20-1,TRBJ1-5,CSAELDRTRHF,TGCAGTGCTGAACTGGACAGGACACGGCATTTT
NA,many,TRBV28,TRBJ2-5,CASRGSMGQTSTAQYF,TGTGCCAGCAGAGGCTCTATGGGACAGACTAGCACGGCCCAGTACTTC
NA,NA,TRBV7-2,TRBJ2-7,CASSAITEQYF,TGTGCCAGCAGCGCGATCACCGAGCAGTACTTC